This T cell receptor (beta chain) stems from a study of OX40 agonist ivuxolimab in advanced cancers. Overall study results and limits: CD4+ and CD8+ blood T cells expanded clonally by week 6 at 0.1 to 3.0 mg/kg.

With respect to this clone: Its antigen remains unknown.

Germline CDR1 SGHRS, CDR2 YFSETQ. Trimming cost V 4 bases and J 2 bases, with 12 bases left between them. The CDR3 has 14 residues. The protocol was immunoSEQ multiplex PCR, while the TCRdb copy is restricted to in-frame clones and leaves out a portion. Found here are under 85,000 clones, 70% to 90% of them singletons; the top ten hold 0.45% to 0.55%. The sequence was collected from an adult with an advanced solid tumor such as melanoma, head and neck, liver or kidney cancer. The starting material was CD4+ or CD8+ T cells sorted from blood, obtained in a trial of the OX40 agonist ivuxolimab. The chain uses TRBV5-1 and TRBJ1-2; tentatively, D is TRBD1 (6 bases). CDR3 amino acids: CASSTGQNNYGYTF. The CDR3 DNA reads TGCGCCAGCAGCACCGGACAGAACAACTATGGCTACACCTTC.